The following is a T cell receptor (beta chain) sequence with its context. Clones were read by immunoSEQ multiplex PCR, and TCRdb kept only the in-frame ones, dropping some. Of 150,000 to 200,000 clones in the sample, 70% to 90% were seen once. The CDR3 covers 15 residues. Trimming cost V 2 bases and J 2 bases; bases outside gene matches: 3. Germline lookup yields CDR1 SGHAT and CDR2 FQNNGV. This entry belongs to a study of control samples from healthy donors and cancer patients. This clonotype was obtained from a woman younger than 45 in good health. Sequences were obtained from blood. The chain combines TRBV11-2 with TRBJ1-5; TRBD1 aligns across 7 bases. The CDR3 DNA sequence: TGTGCCAGCAGCTTAAGAGGGGGCCGCAATCAGCCCCAGCATTTT. Protein: CASSLRGGRNQPQHF. Based on the CDR3 plus reference TRBV11-2 and TRBJ1-5, the full variable domain is EAGVAQSPRYKIIEKRQSVAFWCNPISGHATLYWYQQILGQGPKLLIQFQNNGVVDDSQLPKDRFSAERLKGVDSTLKIQPAKLEDSAVYLCASSLRGGRNQPQHFGDGTRLSIL.